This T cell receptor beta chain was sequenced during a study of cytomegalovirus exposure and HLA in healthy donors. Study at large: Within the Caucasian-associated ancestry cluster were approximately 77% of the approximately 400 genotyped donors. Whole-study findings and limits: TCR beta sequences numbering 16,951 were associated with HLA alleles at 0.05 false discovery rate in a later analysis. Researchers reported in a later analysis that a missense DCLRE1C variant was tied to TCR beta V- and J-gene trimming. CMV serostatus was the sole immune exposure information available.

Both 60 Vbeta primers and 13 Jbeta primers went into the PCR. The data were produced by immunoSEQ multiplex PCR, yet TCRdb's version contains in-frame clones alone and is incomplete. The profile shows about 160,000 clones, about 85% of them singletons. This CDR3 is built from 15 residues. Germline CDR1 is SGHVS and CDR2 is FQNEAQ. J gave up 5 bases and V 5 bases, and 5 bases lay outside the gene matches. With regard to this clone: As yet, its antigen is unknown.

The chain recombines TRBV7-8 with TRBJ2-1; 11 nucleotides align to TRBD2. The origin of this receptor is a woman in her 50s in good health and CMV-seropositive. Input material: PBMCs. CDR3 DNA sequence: TGTGCCAGCAGCCAAGGGACTAGCGGAAACAATGAGCAGTTCTTC. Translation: CASSQGTSGNNEQFF.